This T cell receptor beta chain was identified during a study of T cells expressing NK-cell markers. A remark on this clonotype: Its specificity is unknown.

Study observations and caveats: NKG2C+ dominant clonotypes from roughly 6 donors made up about 1.0-7.0% of CD8+ T cells.

Template switching by 5'RACE with UMIs generated the TCR beta cDNA. Each CDR3 protein gets one entry in TCRdb, which reprocessed the 5' RACE reads and gives no DNA. In total, the table holds approximately 150,000 distinct CDR3 sequences. The sequenced sample consisted of blood T cells: a sorted CD56 or NKG2C T cell subset, CD4+ or CD8+ T cells, or bulk PBMC T cells (not recorded which). The clonotype was recovered from a man in his late teens or twenties in good health.

The chain's CDR3 is CASSTTGPGELFF. This sequence joins TRBV5-1 and TRBJ2-2; as DNA is missing, the TRBD1 call by TCRdb cannot be tested. In germline, CDR1 is SGHRS, CDR2 YFSETQ. The CDR3 covers 13 residues.